The 9 T cell receptor beta chains below were found in one sample sequenced in a study of PD-L1 blockade in urothelial cancer. Produced via immunoSEQ multiplex PCR; TCRdb's table is partial and in-frame only. This sample has 100,000 or so clones, with about 85% found just once. This material consisted of PBMCs, taken around atezolizumab (anti-PD-L1) treatment. The receptor set was obtained from a man over 45 with urothelial cancer.

This clone has a single count. V usage is TRBV21-1 and J usage is TRBJ2-7; the table names TRBD2, a call not compared with the DNA. TRBV21-1 is given as a pseudogene. The CDR3 sequence is 16 residues long. The CDR3 nucleotides read TGTGCCAGCAGCAAAAGCTGGGTAGGGGGGGGCTACGAGCAGTACTTC. Protein product: CASSKSWVGGGYEQYF.

The chain couples TRBV9 to TRBJ1-5, with D possibly being TRBD1 (5 bases). This CDR3 spans 15 amino acids. Germline V CDR1 and CDR2: SGDLS, YYNGEE. Trimming cost V 3 bases and J 8 bases, with 18 bases left between them. The CDR3 sequence: CASSATGTKGEPQHF. CDR3 nucleotide sequence: TGTGCCAGCAGCGCAACCGGGACTAAAGGTGAGCCCCAGCATTTT.

This chain connects TRBV18 to TRBJ2-1; TRBD2 agrees at 8 bases. The CDR3 loop spans 15 amino acids. Trimming cost V 6 bases and J 6 bases; bases outside gene matches: 10. The germline V gene has CDR1 KGHSH and CDR2 LQKENI. CDR3 nucleotide sequence: TGTGCCAGCTCGCCGGGACTAGAGATACGCAATGAGCAGTTCTTC. Translation: CASSPGLEIRNEQFF.

The rearrangement links TRBV4-1 to TRBJ2-2; 7 nucleotides match TRBD2. The CDR3 length is 17 residues. Germline V CDR1 and CDR2: MGHRA, YSYEKL. Unmatched junction bases numbered 11, after V lost 1 base and J lost 6 bases. The CDR3 here is CASSQALAVPLAGELFF. The CDR3 bases are TGCGCCAGCAGCCAAGCCCTAGCGGTCCCTTTAGCCGGGGAGCTGTTTTTT.

This clone was observed a handful of times. The chain recombines TRBV7-8 with TRBJ1-5; the D gene is possibly TRBD1 (5 bases). Trimming removed 2 bases from V and 4 bases from J, with 15 bases in between. Germline V gene data show CDR1 as SGHVS and CDR2 as FQNEAQ. The CDR3 spans 16 residues. The CDR3 sequence: CASSLSLTVFNQPQHF. The CDR3 region has the DNA TGTGCCAGCAGCTTATCTTTGACAGTGTTTAATCAGCCCCAGCATTTT.

Remarks on this clone: This specimen includes other DNA sequences encoding the same CDR3. The chain carries TRBV6-5 and TRBJ1-5; 7 positions agree with TRBD1. CDR1 is MNHEY, CDR2 SVGAGI, per germline. CDR3 length equals 13 residues. Unmatched junction bases numbered 4, after V lost 6 bases and J lost 5 bases. In nucleotides, the CDR3 is TGTGCCAGCAGCAGGGACAGATATCAGCCCCAGCATTTT. This codes for CASSRDRYQPQHF.

The V and J genes are TRBV7-2 and TRBJ2-1; D perhaps matches TRBD1 (5 bases). With 6 bases removed from V and 4 bases from J, the gap between germline ends came to 7 bases. Germline loops: CDR1 SGHTA, CDR2 FQGNSA. The CDR3 extends over 12 amino acids. In DNA, the CDR3 is TGTGCCAGCAGTTCAGGGTACAATGAGCAGTTCTTC. Amino acid sequence: CASSSGYNEQFF. Combining the CDR3 with reference TRBV7-2 and TRBJ2-1 gives the whole variable domain GAGVSQSPSNKVTEKGKDVELRCDPISGHTALYWYRQSLGQGLEFLIYFQGNSAPDKSGLPSDRFSAERTGGSVSTLTIQRTQQEDSAVYLCASSSGYNEQFFGPGTRLTVL.

The chain links TRBV27 to TRBJ2-5, with 7 bases matching TRBD1. CDR1 MNHEY and CDR2 SMNVEV come from the germline V gene (reference sequence). Trimming at V came to 6 bases and at J to 5 bases, leaving 12 bases not matched to a gene. There are 15 residues in the CDR3. This CDR3 reads CASSRQDRVWETQYF. Here the CDR3 DNA reads TGTGCCAGCAGCAGACAAGACAGGGTATGGGAGACCCAGTACTTC.

CDR3 DNA: TGTGCCAGTAGTATGCCGGAGGAAAAACTGTTTTTT. This gives the protein CASSMPEEKLFF. The rearrangement uses TRBV19 and TRBJ1-4; unclear D gene. CDR3 length equals 12 residues. V was pared by 3 bases and J by 8 bases, with 7 bases between. CDR1 and CDR2 (germline): LNHDA, SQIVND (reference sequence).